This TCR beta chain derives from a study of CD8 T cells in Susac syndrome. Broader study findings: Repertoires of Susac syndrome CD4+ T cells lacked clonal expansion.

Reverse transcription of about 0.5 to 1 ug RNA used random hexamers. Amplification of the TCR beta CDR3 was carried out by immunoSEQ multiplex PCR, which spanned a total of 54 Vbeta and 13 Jbeta segments. TCRdb recomputed calls from the immunoSEQ multiplex PCR reads with MiXCR, one row per CDR3 protein. The sample lists approximately 210,000 distinct CDR3 sequences, about 94% occurring once. The recently defined diagnostic criteria for definite or probable disease were met by the Susac syndrome patients. Concerning this clonotype: Its target is unknown.

Germline values: CDR1 SGHDT, CDR2 YYEEEE. Trimming removed 5 bases at V and 1 base at J, with 3 bases between. The CDR3 is 11 amino acids. The specimen was CD4+ T cells from PBMCs. The receptor comes from a human donor with Susac syndrome. The rearrangement joins TRBV5-6 to TRBJ1-2; D is undetermined. In DNA form, the CDR3 reads TGTGCCAGCAGACTTAACTATGGCTACACCTTC. Translating gives CASRLNYGYTF. The full variable domain, in which reference TRBV5-6 and TRBJ1-2 provide the parts outside the CDR3, is DAGVTQSPTHLIKTRGQQVTLRCSPKSGHDTVSWYQQALGQGPQFIFQYYEEEERQRGNFPDRFSGHQFPNYSSELNVNALLLGDSALYLCASRLNYGYTFGSGTRLTVV.